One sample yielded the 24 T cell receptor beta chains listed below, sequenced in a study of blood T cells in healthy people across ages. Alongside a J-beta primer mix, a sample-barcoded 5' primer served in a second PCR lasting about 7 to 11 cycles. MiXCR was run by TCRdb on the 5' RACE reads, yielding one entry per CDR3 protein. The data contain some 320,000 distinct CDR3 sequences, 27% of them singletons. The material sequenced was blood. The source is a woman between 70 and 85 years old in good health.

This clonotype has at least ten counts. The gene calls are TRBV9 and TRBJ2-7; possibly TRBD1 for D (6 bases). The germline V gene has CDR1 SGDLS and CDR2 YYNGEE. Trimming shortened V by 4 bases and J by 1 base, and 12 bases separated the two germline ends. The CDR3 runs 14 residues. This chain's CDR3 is CASSPQDSSYEQYF. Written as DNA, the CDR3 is TGTGCCAGCAGCCCACAGGACAGTTCCTACGAGCAGTACTTC.

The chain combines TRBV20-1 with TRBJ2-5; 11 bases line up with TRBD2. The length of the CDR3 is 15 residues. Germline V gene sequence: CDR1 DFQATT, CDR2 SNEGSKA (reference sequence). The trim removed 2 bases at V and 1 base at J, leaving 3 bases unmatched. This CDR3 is CSARSSGRSQETQYF. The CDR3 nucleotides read TGCAGTGCTAGATCTAGCGGGAGGTCCCAAGAGACCCAGTACTTC.

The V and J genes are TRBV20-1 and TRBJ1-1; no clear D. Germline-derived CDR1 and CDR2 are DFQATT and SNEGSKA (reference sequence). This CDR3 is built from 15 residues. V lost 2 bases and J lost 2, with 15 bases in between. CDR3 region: CSARKTFGLNTEAFF. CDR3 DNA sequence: TGCAGTGCTAGAAAGACCTTCGGTTTAAACACTGAAGCTTTCTTT.

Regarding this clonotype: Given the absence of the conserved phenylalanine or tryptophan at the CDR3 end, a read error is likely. This chain's CDR3 is CASSLLLGEQYL. CDR3 coding DNA: TGTGCCAGCAGTCTCCTCCTCGGGGAGCAGTACCTC. The chain combines TRBV28 with TRBJ2-7; D call uncertain. Germline values: CDR1 MDHEN, CDR2 SYDVKM. V was shortened by 5 bases and J by 7 bases, with 12 bases between the two germline ends. The CDR3 has 12 amino acids.

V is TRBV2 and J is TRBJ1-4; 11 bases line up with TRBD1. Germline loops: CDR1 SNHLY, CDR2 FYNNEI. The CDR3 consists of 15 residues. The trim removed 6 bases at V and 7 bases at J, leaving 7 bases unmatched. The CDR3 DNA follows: TGTGCCAGCAGAGGGACAGGGGGACAAGGTGAAAAACTGTTTTTT. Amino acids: CASRGTGGQGEKLFF. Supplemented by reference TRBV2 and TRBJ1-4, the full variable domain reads EPEVTQTPSHQVTQMGQEVILRCVPISNHLYFYWYRQILGQKVEFLVSFYNNEISEKSEIFDDQFSVERPDGSNFTLKIRSTKLEDSAMYFCASRGTGGQGEKLFFGSGTQLSVL.

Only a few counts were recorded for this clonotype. The CDR3 region has the DNA TGCGCCAGCAGCTTGGGGAGGACGACGGGAGTGGGGAATGAGCAGTTCTTC. Its translation: CASSLGRTTGVGNEQFF. The V call is TRBV5-1, the J call TRBJ2-5; D perhaps matches TRBD2 (6 bases). Matching the DNA end better, TRBJ2-1 makes the J call doubtful. The length of the CDR3 is 17 residues. Germline CDR1 SGHRS, CDR2 YFSETQ.

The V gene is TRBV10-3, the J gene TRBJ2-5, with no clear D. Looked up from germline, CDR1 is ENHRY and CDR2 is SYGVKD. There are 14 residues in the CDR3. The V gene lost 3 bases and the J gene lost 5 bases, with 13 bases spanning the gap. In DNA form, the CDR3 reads TGTGCCATCAGTGAAGGGTCGGTAGACGAGACCCAGTACTTC. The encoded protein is CAISEGSVDETQYF.

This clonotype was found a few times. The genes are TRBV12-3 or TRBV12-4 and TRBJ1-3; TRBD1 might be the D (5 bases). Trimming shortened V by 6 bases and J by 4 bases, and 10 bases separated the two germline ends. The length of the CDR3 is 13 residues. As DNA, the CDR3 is TGTGCCAGCAGGCTAGGGGTGGGAAACACCATATATTTT. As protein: CASRLGVGNTIYF.

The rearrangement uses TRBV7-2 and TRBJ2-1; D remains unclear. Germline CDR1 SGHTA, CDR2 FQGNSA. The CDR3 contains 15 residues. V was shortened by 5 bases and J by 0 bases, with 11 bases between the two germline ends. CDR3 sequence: CASSTITSSYNEQFF. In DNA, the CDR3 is TGTGCCAGCAGCACTATCACGAGCTCCTACAATGAGCAGTTCTTC.

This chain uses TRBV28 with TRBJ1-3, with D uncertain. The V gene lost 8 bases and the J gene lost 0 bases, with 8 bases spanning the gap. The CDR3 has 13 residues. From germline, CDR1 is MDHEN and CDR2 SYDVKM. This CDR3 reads CASEDSSGNTIYF. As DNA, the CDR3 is TGTGCCAGCGAGGACTCCTCTGGAAACACCATATATTTT.

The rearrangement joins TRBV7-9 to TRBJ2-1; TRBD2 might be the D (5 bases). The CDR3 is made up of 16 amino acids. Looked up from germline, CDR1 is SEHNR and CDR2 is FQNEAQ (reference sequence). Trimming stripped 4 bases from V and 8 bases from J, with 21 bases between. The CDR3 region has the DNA TGTGCCAGCAGCTCCCCAGGAGGAGGACCCACCGATGAGCAGTTCTTC. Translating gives CASSSPGGGPTDEQFF.

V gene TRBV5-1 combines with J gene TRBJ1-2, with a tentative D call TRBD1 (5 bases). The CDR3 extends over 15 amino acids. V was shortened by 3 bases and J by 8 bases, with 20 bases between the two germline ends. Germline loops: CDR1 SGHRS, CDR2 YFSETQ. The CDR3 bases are TGCGCCAGCAGCTACGGGGACCGACTCCAGGAGGGCTACACCTTC. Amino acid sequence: CASSYGDRLQEGYTF.

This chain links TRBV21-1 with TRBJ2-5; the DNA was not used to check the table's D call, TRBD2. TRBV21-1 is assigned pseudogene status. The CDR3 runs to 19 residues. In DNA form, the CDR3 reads TGTGCCAGCAGCAAAAAATGGGGTGAGAGGAGGGAAGCAGGAGAGACCCAGTACTTC. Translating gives CASSKKWGERREAGETQYF.

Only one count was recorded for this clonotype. The CDR3 sequence is CASSLVASGANEQFF. CDR3 DNA sequence: TGTGCCAGCAGCTTAGTAGCTAGCGGGGCCAATGAGCAGTTCTTC. V usage is TRBV7-2 and J usage is TRBJ2-1, with 9 bases matching TRBD2. The CDR3 length is 15 residues. V shed 1 base, J shed 6 bases, and the junction held 4 bases outside the gene matches. CDR1 and CDR2 from the germline V gene are SGHTA and FQGNSA.

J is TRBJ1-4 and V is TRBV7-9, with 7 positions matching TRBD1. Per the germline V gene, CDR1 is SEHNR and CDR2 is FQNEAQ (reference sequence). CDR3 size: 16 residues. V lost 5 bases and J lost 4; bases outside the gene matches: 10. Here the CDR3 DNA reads TGTGCCAGCAGCCCATACCCGACAGGGAGTAATGAAAAACTGTTTTTT. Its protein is CASSPYPTGSNEKLFF.

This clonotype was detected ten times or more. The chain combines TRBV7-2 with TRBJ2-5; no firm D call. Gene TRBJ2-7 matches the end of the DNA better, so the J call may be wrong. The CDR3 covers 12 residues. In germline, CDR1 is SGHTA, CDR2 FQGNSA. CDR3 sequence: CASSLRDYEQYF. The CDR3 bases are TGTGCCAGCAGCTTAAGGGACTACGAGCAGTACTTC.

Here the CDR3 DNA reads TGTGCCAGCAGTTTGACTACCCAGGGGGGCACTGAAGCTTTCTTT. It codes for CASSLTTQGGTEAFF. This chain uses TRBV28 with TRBJ1-1; 7 bases are a match to TRBD1. Germline CDR1 MDHEN, CDR2 SYDVKM. With 3 bases clipped from V and 4 bases from J, the junction kept 8 bases outside the gene matches. The CDR3 loop spans 15 amino acids.

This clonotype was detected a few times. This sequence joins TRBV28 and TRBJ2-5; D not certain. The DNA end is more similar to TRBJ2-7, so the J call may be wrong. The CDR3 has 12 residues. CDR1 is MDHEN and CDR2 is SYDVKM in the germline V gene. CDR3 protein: CASRGNSYEQYF. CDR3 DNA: TGTGCCAGCAGAGGCAACTCCTACGAGCAGTACTTC.

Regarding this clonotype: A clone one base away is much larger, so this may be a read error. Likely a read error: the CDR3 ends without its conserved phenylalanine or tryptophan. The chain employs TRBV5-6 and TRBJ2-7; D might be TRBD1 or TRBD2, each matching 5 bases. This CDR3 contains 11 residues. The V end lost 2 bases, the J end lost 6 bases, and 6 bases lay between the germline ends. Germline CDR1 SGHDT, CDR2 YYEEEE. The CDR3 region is CASSFGGEQYL. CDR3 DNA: TGTGCCAGCAGCTTTGGGGGCGAGCAGTACCTC.

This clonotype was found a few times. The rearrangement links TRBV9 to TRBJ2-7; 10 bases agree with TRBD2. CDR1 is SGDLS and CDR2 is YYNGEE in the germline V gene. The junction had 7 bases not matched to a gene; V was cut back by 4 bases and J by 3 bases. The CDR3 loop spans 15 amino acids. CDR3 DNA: TGTGCCAGCAGCCCGACTAGCGGGTTTGACTACGAGCAGTACTTC. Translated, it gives CASSPTSGFDYEQYF.

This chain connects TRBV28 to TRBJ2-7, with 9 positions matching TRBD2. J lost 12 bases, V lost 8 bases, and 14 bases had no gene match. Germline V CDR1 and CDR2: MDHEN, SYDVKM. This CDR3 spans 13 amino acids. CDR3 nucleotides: TGTGCCAGCCGACCTCTAGCGGGAAGTTTGGGGTACTTC. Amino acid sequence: CASRPLAGSLGYF. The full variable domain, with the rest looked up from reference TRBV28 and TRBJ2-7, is DVKVTQSSRYLVKRTGEKVFLECVQDMDHENMFWYRQDPGLGLRLIYFSYDVKMKEKGDIPEGYSVSREKKERFSLILESASTNQTSMYLCASRPLAGSLGYFGPGTRLTVT.

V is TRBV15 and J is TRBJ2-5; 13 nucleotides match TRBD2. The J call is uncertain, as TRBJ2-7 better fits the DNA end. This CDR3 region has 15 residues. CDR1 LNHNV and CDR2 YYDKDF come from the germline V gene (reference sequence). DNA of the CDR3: TGTGCCACCAGCAGGGGACTAGCGGGAAGCTACGAGCAGTACTTC. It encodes CATSRGLAGSYEQYF.

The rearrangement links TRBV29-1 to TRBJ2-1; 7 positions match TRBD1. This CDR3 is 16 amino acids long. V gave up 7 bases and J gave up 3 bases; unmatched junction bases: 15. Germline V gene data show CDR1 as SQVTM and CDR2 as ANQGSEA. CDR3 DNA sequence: TGCAGCGCTCGGAGGACCCGGGACAGTATCTACAATGAGCAGTTCTTC. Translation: CSARRTRDSIYNEQFF.

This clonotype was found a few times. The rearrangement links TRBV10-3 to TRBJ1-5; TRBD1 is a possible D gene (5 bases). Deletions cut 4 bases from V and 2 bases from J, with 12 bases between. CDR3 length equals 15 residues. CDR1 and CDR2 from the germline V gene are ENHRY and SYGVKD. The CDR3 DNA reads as TGTGCCATCAGTGTTGGGGACGGAGGCAATCAGCCCCAGCATTTT. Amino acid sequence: CAISVGDGGNQPQHF.